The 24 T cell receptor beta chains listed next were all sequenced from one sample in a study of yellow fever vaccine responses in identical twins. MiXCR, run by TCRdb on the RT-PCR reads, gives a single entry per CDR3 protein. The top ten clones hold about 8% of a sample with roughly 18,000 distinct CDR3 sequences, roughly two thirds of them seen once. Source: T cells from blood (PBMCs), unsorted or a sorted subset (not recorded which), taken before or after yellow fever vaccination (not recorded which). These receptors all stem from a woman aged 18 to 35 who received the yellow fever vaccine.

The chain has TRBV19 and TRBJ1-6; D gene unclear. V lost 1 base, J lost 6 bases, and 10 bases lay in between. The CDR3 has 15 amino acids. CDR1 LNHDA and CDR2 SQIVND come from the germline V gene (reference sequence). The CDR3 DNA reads TGTGCCAGTAGTATAGCCCGGGGAGGTAATTCACCCCTCCACTTT. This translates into CASSIARGGNSPLHF.

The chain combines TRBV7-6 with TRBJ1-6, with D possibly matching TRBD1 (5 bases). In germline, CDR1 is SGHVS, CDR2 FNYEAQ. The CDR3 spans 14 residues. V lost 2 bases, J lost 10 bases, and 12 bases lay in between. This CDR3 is CASSLTGTASPLHF. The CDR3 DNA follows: TGTGCCAGCAGCTTAACTGGGACGGCATCACCCCTCCACTTT.

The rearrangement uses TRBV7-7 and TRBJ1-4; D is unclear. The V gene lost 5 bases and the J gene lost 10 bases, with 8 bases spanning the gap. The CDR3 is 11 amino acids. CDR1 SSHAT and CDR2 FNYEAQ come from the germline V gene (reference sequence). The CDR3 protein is CASSEAGKLFF. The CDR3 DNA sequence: TGTGCCAGCAGCGAGGCTGGAAAACTGTTTTTT. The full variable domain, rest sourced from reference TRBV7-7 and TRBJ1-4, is GAGVSQSPRYKVTKRGQDVTLRCDPISSHATLYWYQQALGQGPEFLTYFNYEAQPDKSGLPSDRFSAERPEGSISTLTIQRTEQRDSAMYRCASSEAGKLFFGSGTQLSVL.

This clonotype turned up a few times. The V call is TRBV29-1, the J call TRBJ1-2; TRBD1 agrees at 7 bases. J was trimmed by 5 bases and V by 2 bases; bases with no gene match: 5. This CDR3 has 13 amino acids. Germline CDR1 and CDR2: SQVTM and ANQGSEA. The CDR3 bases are TGCAGCGTTGAAACAGGGGCCACGTATGGCTACACCTTC. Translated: CSVETGATYGYTF.

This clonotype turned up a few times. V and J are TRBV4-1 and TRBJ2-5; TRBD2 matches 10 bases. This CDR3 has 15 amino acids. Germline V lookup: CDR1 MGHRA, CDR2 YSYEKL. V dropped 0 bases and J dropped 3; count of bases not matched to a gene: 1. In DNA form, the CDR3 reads TGCGCCAGCAGCCAAGAAGGGACTAGCGAAGAGACCCAGTACTTC. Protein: CASSQEGTSEETQYF.

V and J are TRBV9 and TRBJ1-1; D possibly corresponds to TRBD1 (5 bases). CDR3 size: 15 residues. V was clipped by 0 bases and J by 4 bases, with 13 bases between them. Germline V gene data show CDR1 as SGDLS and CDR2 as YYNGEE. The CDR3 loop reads CASSVVPGDGTEAFF. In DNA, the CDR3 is TGTGCCAGCAGCGTAGTGCCGGGGGACGGCACTGAAGCTTTCTTT. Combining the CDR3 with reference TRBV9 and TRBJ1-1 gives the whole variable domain DSGVTQTPKHLITATGQRVTLRCSPRSGDLSVYWYQQSLDQGLQFLIQYYNGEERAKGNILERFSAQQFPDLHSELNLSSLELGDSALYFCASSVVPGDGTEAFFGQGTRLTVV.

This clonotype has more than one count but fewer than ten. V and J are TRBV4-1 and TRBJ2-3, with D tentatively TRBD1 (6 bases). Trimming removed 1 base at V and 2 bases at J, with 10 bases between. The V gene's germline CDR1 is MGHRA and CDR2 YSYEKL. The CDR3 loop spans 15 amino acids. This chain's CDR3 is CASSQGWTDTDTQYF. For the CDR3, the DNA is TGCGCCAGCAGCCAAGGGTGGACAGACACAGATACGCAGTATTTT.

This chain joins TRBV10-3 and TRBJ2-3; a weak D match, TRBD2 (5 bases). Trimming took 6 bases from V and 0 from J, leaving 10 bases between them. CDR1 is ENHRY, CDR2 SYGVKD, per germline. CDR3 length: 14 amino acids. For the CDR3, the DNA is TGTGCCATCAGAGTAGCGCTTAGCACAGATACGCAGTATTTT. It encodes CAIRVALSTDTQYF.

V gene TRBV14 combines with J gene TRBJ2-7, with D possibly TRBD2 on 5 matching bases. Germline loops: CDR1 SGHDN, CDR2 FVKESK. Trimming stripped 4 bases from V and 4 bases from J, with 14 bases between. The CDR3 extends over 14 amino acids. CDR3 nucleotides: TGTGCCAGCAGCCCAGTCGGGATTGCATACGAGCAGTACTTC. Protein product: CASSPVGIAYEQYF.

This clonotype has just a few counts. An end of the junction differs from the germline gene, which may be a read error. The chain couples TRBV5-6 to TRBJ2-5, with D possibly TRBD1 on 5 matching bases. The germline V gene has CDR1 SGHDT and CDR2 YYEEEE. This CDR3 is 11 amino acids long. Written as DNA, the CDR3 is TGTGCCAGCAGCTTGGCACAGGCAAGGGACTTC. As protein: CASSLAQARDF.

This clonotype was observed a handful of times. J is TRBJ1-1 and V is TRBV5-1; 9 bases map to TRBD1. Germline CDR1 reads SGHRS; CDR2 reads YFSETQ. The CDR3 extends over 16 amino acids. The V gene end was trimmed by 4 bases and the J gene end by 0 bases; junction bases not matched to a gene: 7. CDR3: CASSPGTGQMNTEAFF. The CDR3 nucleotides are TGCGCCAGCAGCCCCGGGACAGGGCAAATGAACACTGAAGCTTTCTTT.

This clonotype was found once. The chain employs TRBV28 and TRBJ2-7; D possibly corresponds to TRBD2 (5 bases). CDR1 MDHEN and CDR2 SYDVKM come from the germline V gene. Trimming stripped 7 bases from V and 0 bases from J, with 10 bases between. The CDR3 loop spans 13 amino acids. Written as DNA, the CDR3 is TGTGCCAGCACTAGCCCCAGCTCCTACGAGCAGTACGTC. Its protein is CASTSPSSYEQYV.

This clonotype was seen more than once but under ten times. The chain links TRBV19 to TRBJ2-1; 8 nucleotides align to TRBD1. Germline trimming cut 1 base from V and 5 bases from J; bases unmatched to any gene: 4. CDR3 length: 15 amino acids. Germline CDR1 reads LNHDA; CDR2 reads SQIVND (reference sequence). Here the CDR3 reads CASSIGTGLNNEQFF. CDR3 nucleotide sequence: TGTGCCAGTAGTATAGGGACAGGGTTGAACAATGAGCAGTTCTTC.

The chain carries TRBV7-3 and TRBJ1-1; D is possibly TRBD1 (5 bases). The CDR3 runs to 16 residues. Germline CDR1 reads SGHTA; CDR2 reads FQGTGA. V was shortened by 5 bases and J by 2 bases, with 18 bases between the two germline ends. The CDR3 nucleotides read TGTGCCAGCAGCCGAATGCCCAGGGCGAATAACACTGAAGCTTTCTTT. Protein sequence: CASSRMPRANNTEAFF.

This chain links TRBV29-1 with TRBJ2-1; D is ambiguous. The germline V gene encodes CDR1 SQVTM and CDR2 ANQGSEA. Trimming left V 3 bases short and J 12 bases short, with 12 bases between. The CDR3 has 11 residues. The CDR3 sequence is CSVDTTSAQFF. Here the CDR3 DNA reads TGCAGCGTTGACACGACTTCCGCGCAGTTCTTC.

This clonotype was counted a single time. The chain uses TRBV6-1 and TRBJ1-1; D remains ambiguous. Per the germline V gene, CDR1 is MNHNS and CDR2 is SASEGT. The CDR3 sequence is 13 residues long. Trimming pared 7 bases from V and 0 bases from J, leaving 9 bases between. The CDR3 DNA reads TGTGCCAGCAACGACAACTTGAACACTGAAGCTTTCTTT. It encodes CASNDNLNTEAFF.

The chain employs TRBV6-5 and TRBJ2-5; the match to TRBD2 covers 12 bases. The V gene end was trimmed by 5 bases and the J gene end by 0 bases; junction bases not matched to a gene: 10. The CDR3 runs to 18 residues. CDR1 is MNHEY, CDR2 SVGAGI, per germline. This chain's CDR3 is CASSQSTSGSPYQETQYF. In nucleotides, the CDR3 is TGTGCCAGCAGTCAATCGACTAGCGGGAGCCCGTACCAAGAGACCCAGTACTTC.

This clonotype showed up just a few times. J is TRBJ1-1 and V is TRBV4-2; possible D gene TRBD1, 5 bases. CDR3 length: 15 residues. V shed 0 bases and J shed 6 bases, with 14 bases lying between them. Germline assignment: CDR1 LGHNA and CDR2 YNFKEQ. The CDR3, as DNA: TGTGCCAGCAGCCAAGAAGCGGTGGGGGGGGCTGAAGCTTTCTTT. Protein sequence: CASSQEAVGGAEAFF.

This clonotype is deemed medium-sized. The chain's CDR3 is CSVAVHQETQYF. As DNA, the CDR3 is TGCAGCGTTGCCGTCCACCAAGAGACCCAGTACTTC. The chain joins TRBV29-1 to TRBJ2-5; D is undetermined. The germline V gene has CDR1 SQVTM and CDR2 ANQGSEA. CDR3 length: 12 residues. V was pared by 4 bases and J by 0 bases, with 6 bases between.

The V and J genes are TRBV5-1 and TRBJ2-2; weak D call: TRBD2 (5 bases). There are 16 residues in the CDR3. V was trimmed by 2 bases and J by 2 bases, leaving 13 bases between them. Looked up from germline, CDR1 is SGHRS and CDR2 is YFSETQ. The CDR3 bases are TGCGCCAGCAGCTTTAGGCTAGCAGCCAACACCGGGGAGCTGTTTTTT. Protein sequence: CASSFRLAANTGELFF.

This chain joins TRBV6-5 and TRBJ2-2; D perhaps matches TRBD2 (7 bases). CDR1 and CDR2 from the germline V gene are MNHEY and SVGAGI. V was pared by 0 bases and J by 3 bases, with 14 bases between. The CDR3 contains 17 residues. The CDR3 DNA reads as TGTGCCAGCAGTTACTCGAAGGGGGGGGCCCACACCGGGGAGCTGTTTTTT. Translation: CASSYSKGGAHTGELFF.

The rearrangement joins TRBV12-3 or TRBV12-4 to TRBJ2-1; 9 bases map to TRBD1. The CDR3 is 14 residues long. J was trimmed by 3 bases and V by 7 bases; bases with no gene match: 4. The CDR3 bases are TGTGCCAGCACCGGACAGGGGAGCTACAATGAGCAGTTCTTC. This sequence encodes CASTGQGSYNEQFF.

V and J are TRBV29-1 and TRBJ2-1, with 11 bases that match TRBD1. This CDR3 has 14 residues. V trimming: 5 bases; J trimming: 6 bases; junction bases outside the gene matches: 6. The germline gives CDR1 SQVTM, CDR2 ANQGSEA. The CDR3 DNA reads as TGCAGCGTTTCCTCCGGGACAGGGGGCAATGAGCAGTTCTTC. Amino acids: CSVSSGTGGNEQFF.

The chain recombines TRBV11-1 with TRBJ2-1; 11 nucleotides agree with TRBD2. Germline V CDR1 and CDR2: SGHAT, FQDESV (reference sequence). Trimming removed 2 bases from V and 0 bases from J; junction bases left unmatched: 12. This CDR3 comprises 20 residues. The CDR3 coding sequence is TGTGCCAGCAGCTTATGGCTTCTAGCGGGAGGCACGCGCTCCTACAATGAGCAGTTCTTC. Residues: CASSLWLLAGGTRSYNEQFF.